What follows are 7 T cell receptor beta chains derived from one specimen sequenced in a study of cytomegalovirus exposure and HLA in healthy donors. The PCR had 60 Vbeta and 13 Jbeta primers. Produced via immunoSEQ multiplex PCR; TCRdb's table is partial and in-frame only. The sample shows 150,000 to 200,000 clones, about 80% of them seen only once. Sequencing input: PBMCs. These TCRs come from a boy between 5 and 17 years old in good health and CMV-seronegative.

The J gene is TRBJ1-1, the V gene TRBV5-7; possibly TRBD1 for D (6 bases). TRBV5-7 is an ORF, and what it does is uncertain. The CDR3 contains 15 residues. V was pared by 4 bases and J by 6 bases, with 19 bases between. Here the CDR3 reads CASSMTGSPFSEAFF. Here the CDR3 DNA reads TGTGCCAGCAGCATGACAGGAAGCCCCTTTTCTGAAGCTTTCTTT.

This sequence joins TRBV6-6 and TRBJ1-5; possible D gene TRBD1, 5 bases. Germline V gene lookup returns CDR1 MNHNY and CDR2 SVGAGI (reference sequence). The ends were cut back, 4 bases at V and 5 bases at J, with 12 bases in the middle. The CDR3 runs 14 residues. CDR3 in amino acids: CASSSDGGDQPQHF. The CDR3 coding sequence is TGTGCCAGCAGTTCGGACGGAGGGGATCAGCCCCAGCATTTT.

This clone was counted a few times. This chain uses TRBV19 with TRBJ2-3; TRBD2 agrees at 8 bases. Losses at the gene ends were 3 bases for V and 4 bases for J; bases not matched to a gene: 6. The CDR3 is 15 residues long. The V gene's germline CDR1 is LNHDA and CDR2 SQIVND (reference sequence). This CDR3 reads CASSIPAGVPDTQYF. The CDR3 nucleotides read TGTGCCAGTAGTATCCCAGCGGGAGTACCAGATACGCAGTATTTT. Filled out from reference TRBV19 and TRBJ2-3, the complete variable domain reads DGGITQSPKYLFRKEGQNVTLSCEQNLNHDAMYWYRQDPGQGLRLIYYSQIVNDFQKGDIAEGYSVSREKKESFPLTVTSAQKNPTAFYLCASSIPAGVPDTQYFGPGTRLTVL.

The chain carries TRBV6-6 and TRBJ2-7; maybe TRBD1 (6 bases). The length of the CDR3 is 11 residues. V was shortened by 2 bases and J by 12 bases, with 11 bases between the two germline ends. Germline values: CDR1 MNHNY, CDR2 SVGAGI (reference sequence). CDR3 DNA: TGTGCCAGCAGTTACCGGGACAATCGGTACTTC. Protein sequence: CASSYRDNRYF.

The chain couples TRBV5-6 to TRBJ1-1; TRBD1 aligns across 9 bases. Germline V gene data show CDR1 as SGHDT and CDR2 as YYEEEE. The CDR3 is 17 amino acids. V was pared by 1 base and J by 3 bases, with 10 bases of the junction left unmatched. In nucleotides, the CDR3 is TGTGCCAGCAGCTTGCTCACAGGGGGCCTCAGCGACACTGAAGCTTTCTTT. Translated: CASSLLTGGLSDTEAFF.

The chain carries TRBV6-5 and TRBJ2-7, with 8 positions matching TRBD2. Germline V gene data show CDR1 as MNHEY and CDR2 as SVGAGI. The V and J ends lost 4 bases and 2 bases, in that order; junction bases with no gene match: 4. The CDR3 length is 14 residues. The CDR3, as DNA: TGTGCCAGCAGTTTGTCCGGGGGGGCCTACGAGCAGTACTTC. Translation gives CASSLSGGAYEQYF.

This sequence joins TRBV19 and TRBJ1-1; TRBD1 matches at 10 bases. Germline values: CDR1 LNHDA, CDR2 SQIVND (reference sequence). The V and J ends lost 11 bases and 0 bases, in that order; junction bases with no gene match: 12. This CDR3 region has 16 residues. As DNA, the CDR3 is TGTGCCTCACTCCCGGGACAGGGGAAGGTGAACACTGAAGCTTTCTTT. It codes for CASLPGQGKVNTEAFF.